One sample yielded the 13 T cell receptor beta chains listed below, sequenced in a study of CD8 T cells in ankylosing spondylitis. TCRdb ran MiXCR on the 5' RACE reads and lists one entry per CDR3 protein. The data show 200,000 to 250,000 distinct CDR3 sequences, with roughly 10% seen just once and roughly a fifth held by the top ten. The sequenced material came from blood, either unsorted or a sorted T cell fraction (not recorded which). These receptors came from a male donor with ankylosing spondylitis or in good health (not recorded which).

The chain links TRBV7-9 to TRBJ2-4; TRBD1 agrees at 7 bases. CDR3 length equals 15 residues. J gave up 8 bases and V 4 bases, and 11 bases lay outside the gene matches. From germline, CDR1 is SEHNR and CDR2 FQNEAQ (reference sequence). The CDR3 here is CASSSTSDRADIQYF. The DNA for the CDR3 is TGTGCCAGCAGCTCGACCTCCGACAGGGCGGACATTCAGTACTTC.

The rearrangement uses TRBV5-1 and TRBJ2-2, with D perhaps TRBD1 or TRBD2 (5 bases each). Germline V CDR1 and CDR2: SGHRS, YFSETQ. There are 15 residues in the CDR3. V shed 5 bases and J shed 1 base, with 12 bases lying between them. The CDR3 loop reads CASRTGTENTGELFF. CDR3 in DNA: TGCGCCAGCAGGACCGGGACCGAGAACACCGGGGAGCTGTTTTTT.

This clonotype was detected ten times or more. The chain employs TRBV20-1 and TRBJ2-1, with TRBD2 matching over 13 bases. Germline lookup yields CDR1 DFQATT and CDR2 SNEGSKA (reference sequence). This CDR3 region has 16 residues. V dropped 0 bases and J dropped 9; count of bases not matched to a gene: 8. The CDR3 DNA follows: TGCAGTGCTAGAGATCAGGGGGGACTAGCGGGGTCTGAGCAGTTCTTC. It translates to CSARDQGGLAGSEQFF.

This clonotype was picked up many times. V is TRBV5-1 and J is TRBJ1-4, with D possibly TRBD1 on 5 matching bases. CDR1 is SGHRS and CDR2 is YFSETQ in the germline V gene. The germline V and J ends were trimmed by 0 bases and 5 bases, with 11 bases remaining between them. The CDR3 sequence is 15 residues long. The CDR3 is CASSLDGGGNEKLFF. In DNA, the CDR3 is TGCGCCAGCAGCTTGGATGGGGGGGGAAATGAAAAACTGTTTTTT.

The table lists this clonotype with many counts. The V gene is TRBV5-1, the J gene TRBJ2-1, with 7 positions matching TRBD1. The CDR3 is 15 residues long. Germline lookup yields CDR1 SGHRS and CDR2 YFSETQ. Trimming cost V 2 bases and J 6 bases; bases outside gene matches: 8. The CDR3 nucleotides read TGCGCCAGCAGCTTAGAGGGGGCGAAAGGCAATGAGCAGTTCTTC. Protein: CASSLEGAKGNEQFF.

This clonotype was seen a few times. The chain carries TRBV7-2 and TRBJ2-2, with 10 positions matching TRBD2. Germline trimming cut 3 bases from V and 2 bases from J; bases unmatched to any gene: 3. The CDR3 is 16 residues long. The germline V gene has CDR1 SGHTA and CDR2 FQGNSA. The CDR3 protein is CASSFSGGKNTGELFF. The CDR3 DNA follows: TGTGCCAGCAGCTTTAGCGGGGGGAAAAACACCGGGGAGCTGTTTTTT.

This clonotype was counted at least ten times. This chain uses TRBV10-3 with TRBJ1-1; 8 bases line up with TRBD1. The germline gives CDR1 ENHRY, CDR2 SYGVKD. The CDR3 sequence is 13 residues long. V lost 8 bases, J lost 5 bases, and 7 bases stayed unmatched. As DNA, the CDR3 is TGTGCCATCGAGACAGGGGCAGGGACTGAAGCTTTCTTT. It translates to CAIETGAGTEAFF.

This clonotype was detected only a few times. Germline and junction disagree at one end, which may indicate a read error. The chain couples TRBV3-1 to TRBJ2-3; D is perhaps TRBD1 (6 bases). This CDR3 contains 15 residues. Germline loops: CDR1 LGHDT, CDR2 YNNKEL (reference sequence). The CDR3 DNA reads as TGTGCCAGCAGCCAGTCAGGGGCACACACAGATACGCAGTACTTT. This translates into CASSQSGAHTDTQYF.

This chain uses TRBV7-2 with TRBJ1-3; 7 bases are a match to TRBD1. Germline V CDR1 and CDR2: SGHTA, FQGNSA. Trimming at V came to 5 bases and at J to 0 bases, leaving 1 base not matched to a gene. The CDR3 is made up of 14 amino acids. CDR3 sequence (DNA): TGTGCCAGCAGCGGACAGGACTCTGGAAACACCATATATTTT. Its translation is CASSGQDSGNTIYF. Full variable domain (rest looked up from reference TRBV7-2 and TRBJ1-3): GAGVSQSPSNKVTEKGKDVELRCDPISGHTALYWYRQSLGQGLEFLIYFQGNSAPDKSGLPSDRFSAERTGGSVSTLTIQRTQQEDSAVYLCASSGQDSGNTIYFGEGSWLTVV.

This clonotype occurred a few times. The chain carries TRBV20-1 and TRBJ1-5, with TRBD1 as a possible D gene (6 bases). Germline V gives CDR1 DFQATT, CDR2 SNEGSKA (reference sequence). V was cut by 4 bases and J by 2 bases, with 12 bases left in between. The CDR3 spans 14 residues. CDR3 sequence (DNA): TGCAGTGCTAACGGGAAGGGGGGCAATCAGCCCCAGCATTTT. Protein sequence: CSANGKGGNQPQHF.

This clonotype was seen at least ten times. CDR3 nucleotides: TGTGCCAGCAGCGCTTACAGTGGGGAGCTGTTTTTT. Its translation is CASSAYSGELFF. The chain couples TRBV7-2 to TRBJ2-2; unclear D gene. This CDR3 spans 12 amino acids. From germline, CDR1 is SGHTA and CDR2 FQGNSA. V was pared by 5 bases and J by 8 bases, with 9 bases between. Filled out from reference TRBV7-2 and TRBJ2-2, the complete variable domain reads GAGVSQSPSNKVTEKGKDVELRCDPISGHTALYWYRQSLGQGLEFLIYFQGNSAPDKSGLPSDRFSAERTGGSVSTLTIQRTQQEDSAVYLCASSAYSGELFFGEGSRLTVL.

This chain uses TRBV12-3 or TRBV12-4 with TRBJ2-7; no clear D gene. V lost 7 bases and J 7 bases, leaving 20 bases between the germline ends. This CDR3 comprises 14 residues. CDR3 in amino acids: CASMASPALREQYF. CDR3 sequence (DNA): TGTGCCAGCATGGCGTCCCCTGCCCTTAGAGAGCAGTACTTC.

This clonotype was seen more than once but under ten times. The chain recombines TRBV12-3 or TRBV12-4 with TRBJ2-3, with D unresolved. The V end was cut by 3 bases, the J end by 0 bases, with 13 bases between. There are 16 residues in the CDR3. The CDR3 region is CASSFGDRRSTDTQYF. DNA for the CDR3: TGTGCCAGCAGTTTCGGAGACCGCCGCAGCACAGATACGCAGTATTTT.